These T cell receptor beta chains were read from a single sample in a study of cytomegalovirus exposure and HLA in healthy donors. Generated by immunoSEQ multiplex PCR, the TCRdb table keeps only in-frame clones and is missing some. This table has 170,000 or so clones, around four fifths appearing once. The sample was PBMCs. Source of these receptors: a girl aged 10 to 17 in good health and CMV-seropositive. Each CDR3 is given with its conserved first and last residue. D genes are given only for firm matches. For some rows the clone size is stated as once, few or many, or as a class when expanded; others skip it.

- | TRBJ2-2 | TRBV6-1 | - | CASSGARNYRSDTGELFF | TGTGCCAGCAGTGGAGCAAGAAATTATCGCTCGGACACCGGGGAGCTGTTTTTT
- | TRBJ1-1 | TRBV7-3 | - | CASRLTVNTEAFF | TGTGCCAGCAGGCTGACAGTGAACACTGAAGCTTTCTTT
- | TRBJ2-1 | TRBV9 | TRBD2 | CASSVGASGNEQLF | TGTGCCAGCAGCGTAGGTGCTAGCGGCAATGAGCAGCTCTTC
few | TRBJ2-5 | TRBV5-1 | TRBD1 | CASSNSQGQLETQYF | TGCGCCAGCAGCAACTCACAGGGGCAGCTAGAGACCCAGTACTTC
- | TRBJ2-5 | TRBV4-2 | TRBD2 | CASSPKVAGGPWGQETQYF | TGTGCCAGCAGCCCCAAGGTGGCGGGGGGGCCCTGGGGGCAAGAGACCCAGTACTTC
- | TRBJ1-2 | TRBV19 | - | CASCSTANYGYTF | TGTGCCAGTTGCTCGACAGCCAACTATGGCTACACCTTC
once | TRBJ1-5 | TRBV7-8 | TRBD1 | CASSTGGSQPQHF | TGTGCCAGCAGTACAGGGGGGAGTCAGCCCCAGCATTTT
- | TRBJ1-5 | TRBV7-8 | TRBD1 | CATDRGAGNQPQHF | TGTGCCACCGACAGGGGAGCCGGCAATCAGCCCCAGCATTTT
few | TRBJ2-6 | TRBV29-1 | TRBD2 | CSAQRDTDSGANVLTF | TGCAGCGCTCAGCGGGATACAGACTCTGGGGCCAACGTCCTGACTTTC
- | TRBJ1-1 | TRBV6-1 | - | CASKGQTNTEAFF | TGTGCCAGCAAAGGACAGACGAACACTGAAGCTTTCTTT
- | TRBJ2-3 | TRBV7-9 | TRBD2 | CASSLKVAGAITDTQYF | TGTGCCAGCAGCTTGAAGGTAGCGGGGGCTATCACAGATACGCAGTATTTT
- | TRBJ2-5 | TRBV9 | TRBD2 | CASSVGGSGGAQTQYF | TGTGCCAGCAGCGTAGGGGGTAGCGGGGGGGCGCAGACCCAGTACTTC
- | TRBJ2-7 | TRBV19 | TRBD1 | CASSIDGTGAYEQYF | TGTGCCAGTAGTATAGACGGGACAGGCGCCTACGAGCAGTACTTC
- | TRBJ2-6 | TRBV9 | - | CASSVGSSAVPSGANVLTF | TGTGCCAGCAGCGTCGGCTCATCGGCGGTCCCCTCTGGGGCCAACGTCCTGACTTTC
- | TRBJ2-3 | TRBV9 | TRBD2 | CASSVLGTSGGKDTQYF | TGTGCCAGCAGCGTATTGGGAACTAGCGGGGGCAAAGATACGCAGTATTTT
- | TRBJ1-6 | TRBV28 | - | CATQGRDNSPLHF | TGTGCCACTCAGGGGAGGGATAATTCACCCCTCCACTTT
- | TRBJ2-3 | TRBV4-2 | - | CASSQESRVLDTQYF | TGTGCCAGCAGCCAAGAGTCGAGGGTATTGGATACGCAGTATTTT
- | TRBJ1-1 | TRBV6-1 | - | CASKRGTEAFF | TGTGCCAGCAAGAGGGGGACTGAAGCTTTCTTT
- | TRBJ2-1 | TRBV5-1 | - | CASSLEGFPNNEQFF | TGCGCCAGCAGCTTGGAGGGGTTCCCTAACAATGAGCAGTTCTTC
- | TRBJ2-3 | TRBV5-6 | - | CASSLAPNGGADTQYF | TGTGCCAGCAGCTTGGCCCCCAACGGGGGAGCAGATACGCAGTATTTT
- | TRBJ1-5 | TRBV7-9 | - | CASSFTDNQPQHF | TGTGCCAGCAGCTTTACAGACAATCAGCCCCAGCATTTT
few | TRBJ1-1 | TRBV7-3 | TRBD1 | CASSLTGGAGTEAFF | TGTGCCAGCAGCTTAACAGGGGGCGCGGGGACTGAAGCTTTCTTT
once | TRBJ2-1 | TRBV27 | - | CASSWREMKYNEQFF | TGTGCCAGCAGTTGGAGGGAGATGAAGTACAATGAGCAGTTCTTC
- | TRBJ1-5 | TRBV28 | - | CASSPGLLQAGNQPQHF | TGTGCCAGCAGTCCGGGACTCTTACAGGCGGGCAATCAGCCCCAGCATTTT
few | TRBJ2-2 | TRBV13 | TRBD2 | CASSRLAGNTGELFF | TGTGCCAGCAGCAGACTAGCGGGGAACACCGGGGAGCTGTTTTTT
- | TRBJ2-7 | TRBV2 | - | CASRLSRGAVNEQYF | TGTGCCAGCAGGCTCAGTAGGGGCGCAGTAAACGAGCAGTACTTC
medium-sized | TRBJ1-1 | TRBV27 | - | CASSLSYSNTEAFF | TGTGCCAGCAGTTTATCTTATTCGAACACTGAAGCTTTCTTT
- | TRBJ1-1 | TRBV19 | TRBD1 | CASSTGQGANTEAFF | TGTGCCAGTAGTACGGGACAGGGGGCGAACACTGAAGCTTTCTTT
few | TRBJ1-1 | TRBV30 | TRBD1 | CAIYGTAKAFF | TGTGCCATATACGGGACAGCTAAAGCTTTCTTT
once | TRBJ2-5 | TRBV7-6 | TRBD2 | CASSPGLAAETQYF | TGTGCCAGCAGCCCTGGACTAGCGGCAGAGACCCAGTACTTC
few | TRBJ2-5 | TRBV5-4 | - | CASSFGEETQYF | TGTGCCAGCAGCTTCGGGGAAGAGACCCAGTACTTC
- | TRBJ1-2 | TRBV7-8 | - | CASSSLTTGPYGYTF | TGTGCCAGCAGCTCCCTTACTACAGGCCCCTATGGCTACACCTTC
- | TRBJ2-1 | TRBV4-1 | TRBD2 | CASSPLAGGVYEQFF | TGCGCCAGCAGCCCACTAGCGGGGGGGGTTTATGAGCAGTTCTTC
- | TRBJ2-1 | TRBV7-9 | TRBD2 | CASSLDRGGNNEQFF | TGTGCCAGCAGCTTAGATCGGGGGGGAAACAATGAGCAGTTCTTC
- | TRBJ1-3 | TRBV9 | TRBD1 | CASSVATRGTAGNTIYF | TGTGCCAGCAGCGTAGCTACTCGAGGGACAGCCGGAAACACCATATATTTT
- | TRBJ2-2 | TRBV7-9 | - | CASSQHSPDTGELFF | TGTGCCAGCAGCCAGCACAGCCCGGACACCGGGGAGCTGTTTTTT
- | TRBJ1-6 | TRBV7-6 | - | CASSLARGLGSPLHF | TGTGCCAGCAGCTTAGCGCGGGGCCTTGGTTCACCCCTCCACTTT
- | TRBJ1-4 | TRBV28 | - | CASSGGSLANEKLFF | TGTGCCAGCAGCGGAGGGTCACTGGCTAATGAAAAACTGTTTTTT
few | TRBJ1-1 | TRBV7-8 | - | CASSHGGQKFEAFF | TGTGCCAGCAGCCACGGGGGGCAGAAATTTGAAGCTTTCTTT
- | TRBJ2-7 | TRBV7-2 | TRBD1 | CASSARFRQGEQYF | TGTGCCAGCAGTGCACGGTTTAGACAGGGCGAGCAGTACTTC
once | TRBJ1-3 | TRBV7-9 | TRBD1 | CASSFLPTGNPGNTIYF | TGTGCCAGCAGCTTTTTACCGACAGGGAATCCAGGAAACACCATATATTTT
- | TRBJ2-5 | TRBV11-2 | - | CASRSQGSQETQYF | TGTGCCAGCAGGAGCCAGGGGTCCCAAGAGACCCAGTACTTC
- | TRBJ1-5 | TRBV6-1 | - | CASSEGAGGGDQPQHF | TGTGCCAGCAGTGAAGGGGCGGGGGGCGGCGATCAGCCCCAGCATTTT
- | TRBJ2-7 | TRBV5-1 | - | CASRLNRDSLFHEQYF | TGCGCCAGCCGGCTCAACAGGGATTCTCTTTTTCACGAGCAGTACTTC